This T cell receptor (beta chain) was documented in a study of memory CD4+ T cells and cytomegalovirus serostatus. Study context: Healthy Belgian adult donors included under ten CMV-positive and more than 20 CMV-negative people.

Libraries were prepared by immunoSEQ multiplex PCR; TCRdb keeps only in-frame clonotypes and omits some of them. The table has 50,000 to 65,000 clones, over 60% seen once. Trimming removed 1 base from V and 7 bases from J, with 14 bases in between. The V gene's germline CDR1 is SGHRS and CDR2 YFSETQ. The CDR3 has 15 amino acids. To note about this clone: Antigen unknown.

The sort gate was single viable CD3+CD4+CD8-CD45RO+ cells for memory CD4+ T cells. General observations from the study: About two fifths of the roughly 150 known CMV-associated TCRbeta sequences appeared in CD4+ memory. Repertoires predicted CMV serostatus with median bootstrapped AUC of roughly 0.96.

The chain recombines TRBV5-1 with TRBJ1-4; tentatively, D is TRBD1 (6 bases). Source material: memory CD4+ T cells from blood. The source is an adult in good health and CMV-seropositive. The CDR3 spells CASSLLGGAGEKLFF. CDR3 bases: TGCGCCAGCAGCTTGCTTGGGGGCGCGGGTGAAAAACTGTTTTTT.